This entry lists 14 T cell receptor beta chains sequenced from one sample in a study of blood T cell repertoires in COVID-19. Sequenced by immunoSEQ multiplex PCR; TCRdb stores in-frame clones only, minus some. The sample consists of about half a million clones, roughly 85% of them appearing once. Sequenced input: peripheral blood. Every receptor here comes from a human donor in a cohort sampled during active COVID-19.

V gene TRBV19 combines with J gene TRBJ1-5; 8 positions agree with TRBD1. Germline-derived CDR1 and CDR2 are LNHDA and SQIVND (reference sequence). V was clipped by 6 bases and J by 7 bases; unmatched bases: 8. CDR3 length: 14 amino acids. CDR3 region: CASSPGQGGQPQHF. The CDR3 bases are TGTGCCAGTAGCCCTGGACAGGGCGGCCAGCCCCAGCATTTT.

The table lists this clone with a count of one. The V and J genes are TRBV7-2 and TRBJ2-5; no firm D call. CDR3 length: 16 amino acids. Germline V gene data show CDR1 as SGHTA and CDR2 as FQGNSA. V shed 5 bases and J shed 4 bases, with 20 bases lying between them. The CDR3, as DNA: TGTGCCAGCAGCCTGAGAGGAGCGCCACCCGGAGAGACCCAGTACTTC. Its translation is CASSLRGAPPGETQYF.

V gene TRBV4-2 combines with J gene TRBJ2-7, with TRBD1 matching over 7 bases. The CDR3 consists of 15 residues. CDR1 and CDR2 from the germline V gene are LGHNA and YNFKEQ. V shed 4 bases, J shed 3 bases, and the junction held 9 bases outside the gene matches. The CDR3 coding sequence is TGTGCCAGCAGCCCAGAGGGACAGAAAAGCTACGAGCAGTACTTC. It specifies CASSPEGQKSYEQYF.

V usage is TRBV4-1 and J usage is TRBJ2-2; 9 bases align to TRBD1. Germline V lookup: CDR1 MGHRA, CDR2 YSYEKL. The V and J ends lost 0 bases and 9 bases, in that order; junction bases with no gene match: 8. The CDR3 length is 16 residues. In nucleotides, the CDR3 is TGCGCCAGCAGCCAAGATATAAACAGGGGGCGCCGGGAGCTGTTTTTT. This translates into CASSQDINRGRRELFF.

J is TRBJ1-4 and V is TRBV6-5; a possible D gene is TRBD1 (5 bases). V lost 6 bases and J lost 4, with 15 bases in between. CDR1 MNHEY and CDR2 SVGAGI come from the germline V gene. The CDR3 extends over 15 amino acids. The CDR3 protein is CASSVEGLNNEKLFF. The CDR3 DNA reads TGTGCCAGCAGCGTAGAGGGACTGAATAATGAAAAACTGTTTTTT.

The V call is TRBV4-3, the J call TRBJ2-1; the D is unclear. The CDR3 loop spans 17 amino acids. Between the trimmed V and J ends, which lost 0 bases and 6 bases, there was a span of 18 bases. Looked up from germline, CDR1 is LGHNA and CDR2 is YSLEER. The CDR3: CASSQDFPRPPGNEQFF. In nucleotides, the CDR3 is TGCGCCAGCAGCCAAGATTTTCCCCGACCACCGGGCAATGAGCAGTTCTTC.

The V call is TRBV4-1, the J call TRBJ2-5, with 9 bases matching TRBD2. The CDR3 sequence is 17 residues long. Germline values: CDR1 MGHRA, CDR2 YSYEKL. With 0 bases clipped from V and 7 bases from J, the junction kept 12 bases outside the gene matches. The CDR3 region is CASSQDGASGILRTQYF. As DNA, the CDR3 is TGCGCCAGCAGCCAAGATGGGGCTAGCGGGATACTGAGGACCCAGTACTTC.

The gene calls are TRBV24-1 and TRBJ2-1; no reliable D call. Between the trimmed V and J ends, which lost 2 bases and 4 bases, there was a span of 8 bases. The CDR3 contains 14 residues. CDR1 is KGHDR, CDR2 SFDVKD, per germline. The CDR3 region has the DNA TGTGCCACCAGTGATTCGGCGGCTTACAATGAGCAGTTCTTC. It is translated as CATSDSAAYNEQFF.

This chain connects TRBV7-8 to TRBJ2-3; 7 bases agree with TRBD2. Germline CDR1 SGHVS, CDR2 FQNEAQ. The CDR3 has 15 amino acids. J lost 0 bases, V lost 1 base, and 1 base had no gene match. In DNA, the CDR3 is TGTGCCAGCAGCTTAGGTAGCGGGAGCACAGATACGCAGTATTTT. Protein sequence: CASSLGSGSTDTQYF.

The CDR3 loop reads CASRSGTSDSYNEQFF. The CDR3 region has the DNA TGTGCCAGCAGATCCGGGACTAGCGACTCCTACAATGAGCAGTTCTTC. The rearrangement joins TRBV7-6 to TRBJ2-1; TRBD2 matches at 10 bases. V was pared by 6 bases and J by 0 bases, with 5 bases of the junction left unmatched. The V gene's germline CDR1 is SGHVS and CDR2 FNYEAQ. This CDR3 region has 16 residues. Looking up the rest from reference TRBV7-6 and TRBJ2-1 gives the full variable domain: GAGVSQSPRYKVTKRGQDVALRCDPISGHVSLYWYRQALGQGPEFLTYFNYEAQQDKSGLPNDRFSAERPEGSISTLTIQRTEQRDSAMYRCASRSGTSDSYNEQFFGPGTRLTVL.

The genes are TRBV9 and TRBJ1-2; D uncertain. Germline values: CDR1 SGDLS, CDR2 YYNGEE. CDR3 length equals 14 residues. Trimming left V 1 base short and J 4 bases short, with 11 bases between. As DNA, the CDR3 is TGTGCCAGCAGCGTATATGAGAGCCTCTATGGCTACACCTTC. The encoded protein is CASSVYESLYGYTF.

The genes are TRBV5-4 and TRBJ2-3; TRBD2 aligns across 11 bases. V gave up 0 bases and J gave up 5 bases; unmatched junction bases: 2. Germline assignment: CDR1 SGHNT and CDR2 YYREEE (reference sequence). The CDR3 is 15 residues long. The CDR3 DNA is TGTGCCAGCAGCTTGGGAGGACTAGCGGGAGATACGCAGTATTTT. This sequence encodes CASSLGGLAGDTQYF.

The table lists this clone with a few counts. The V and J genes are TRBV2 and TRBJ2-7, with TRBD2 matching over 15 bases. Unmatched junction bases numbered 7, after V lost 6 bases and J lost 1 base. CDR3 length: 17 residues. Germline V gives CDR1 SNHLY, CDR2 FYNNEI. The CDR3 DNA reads TGTGCCAGCAGGGGCGGGACTAGCGGGAGGAAATCCTACGAGCAGTACTTC. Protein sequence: CASRGGTSGRKSYEQYF.

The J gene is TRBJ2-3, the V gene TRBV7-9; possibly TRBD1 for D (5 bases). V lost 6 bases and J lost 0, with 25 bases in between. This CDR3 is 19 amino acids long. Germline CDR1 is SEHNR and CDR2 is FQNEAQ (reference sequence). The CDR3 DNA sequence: TGTGCCAGCAGACAAACCCTGGGCAGGGCTACGACTAGCACAGATACGCAGTATTTT. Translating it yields CASRQTLGRATTSTDTQYF.